The clone carrying this T cell receptor (beta chain) appeared a few times. Its matching antigen is unknown. PCR employed 60 Vbeta and 13 Jbeta primers. Measured with immunoSEQ multiplex PCR; TCRdb has only the in-frame clones, and not every one. This sample yields 180,000 or so clones, of which around 85% are seen a single time; roughly 9.3% belongs to the top ten. Regarding donors, all were healthy bone marrow donors. The data derive from a study of cytomegalovirus exposure and HLA in healthy donors. The CDR3 is made up of 14 amino acids. V lost 5 bases and J lost 4; bases outside the gene matches: 4. Per germline, CDR1 SGHRS and CDR2 YFSETQ. Study-wide results and limits: Under in vitro conditions, a few CMV-associated chains were confirmed as specific for CMV antigens.

Sequenced material: PBMCs. The chain links TRBV5-1 to TRBJ2-7; 12 bases line up with TRBD2. The receptor was derived from a man younger than 30 in good health and CMV-seropositive. Written as DNA, the CDR3 is TGCGCCAGCAGGTCTAGCGGGGGGGCGTACGAGCAGTACTTC. This encodes CASRSSGGAYEQYF.